The 28 T cell receptor beta chains listed next were all sequenced from one sample in a study of shared clonotypes between healthy human individuals. Clones were read by immunoSEQ multiplex PCR, and TCRdb kept only the in-frame ones, dropping some. Here the sample spans roughly 2.4 million clones, approximately 96% being singletons. The source material was naive CD4+ T cells sorted from blood. Specified subset: CD45RA+ positively selected. The receptors here all came from a man between 18 and 35 years old in good health.

This clone was detected once. The V call is TRBV7-9, the J call TRBJ2-1; the match to TRBD1 covers 9 bases. The CDR3 is 15 residues long. The V gene's germline CDR1 is SEHNR and CDR2 FQNEAQ (reference sequence). Trimming removed 5 bases from V and 6 bases from J; junction bases left unmatched: 8. The CDR3, as DNA: TGTGCCAGCAGCCCGCGGACAGGGGAGAGCAATGAGCAGTTCTTC. Translated: CASSPRTGESNEQFF.

The rearrangement joins TRBV30 to TRBJ2-2; TRBD1 is a possible D gene (5 bases). The germline V gene has CDR1 GTSNPN and CDR2 SVGIG (reference sequence). V lost 0 bases and J 0 bases, leaving 5 bases between the germline ends. The CDR3 covers 14 residues. The CDR3 sequence is CAWSVQANTGELFF. CDR3 sequence (DNA): TGTGCCTGGAGTGTACAGGCGAACACCGGGGAGCTGTTTTTT.

This rearrangement joins TRBV11-3 to TRBJ2-1, with TRBD1 as a possible D gene (5 bases). The length of the CDR3 is 16 residues. V lost 4 bases and J lost 0, with 13 bases in between. Germline CDR1 reads SGHNT; CDR2 reads YENEEA. The CDR3 here is CASSSKPGSSYNEQFF. The CDR3 DNA reads as TGTGCCAGCAGCTCCAAACCAGGGTCCTCCTACAATGAGCAGTTCTTC.

The chain is built from TRBV7-3 and TRBJ1-5; D not certain. CDR1 and CDR2 from the germline V gene are SGHTA and FQGTGA. Trimming stripped 2 bases from V and 5 bases from J, with 7 bases between. This CDR3 has 13 amino acids. The CDR3 DNA reads TGTGCCAGCAGCTTAGCGAACGATCAGCCCCAGCATTTT. Amino acid sequence: CASSLANDQPQHF.

This sequence joins TRBV7-9 and TRBJ2-7, with unresolved D. CDR1 and CDR2 (germline): SEHNR, FQNEAQ (reference sequence). The CDR3 is 14 residues long. V lost 5 bases and J 5 bases, leaving 16 bases between the germline ends. The DNA for the CDR3 is TGTGCCAGCAGCCTCCGGAGCCCCACCGACGAGCAGTACTTC. Translated: CASSLRSPTDEQYF.

Concerning this clone: A read error may account for a junction end that differs from germline. The J gene is TRBJ2-7, the V gene TRBV6-1; possible D gene TRBD2, 5 bases. Germline V gives CDR1 MNHNS, CDR2 SASEGT. This CDR3 contains 13 residues. The CDR3: CAGRHGESYEQYF. CDR3 bases: TGTGCCGGCAGACACGGGGAGTCCTACGAGCAGTACTTC.

The chain combines TRBV19 with TRBJ1-5; 9 bases match TRBD1. Germline-derived CDR1 and CDR2 are LNHDA and SQIVND (reference sequence). The CDR3 extends over 14 amino acids. Trimming removed 4 bases from V and 7 bases from J; junction bases left unmatched: 5. CDR3 residues: CASSTTGGSQPQHF. CDR3 nucleotides: TGTGCCAGTAGTACCACAGGGGGCTCGCAGCCCCAGCATTTT. Complete variable domain (other parts from reference TRBV19 and TRBJ1-5): DGGITQSPKYLFRKEGQNVTLSCEQNLNHDAMYWYRQDPGQGLRLIYYSQIVNDFQKGDIAEGYSVSREKKESFPLTVTSAQKNPTAFYLCASSTTGGSQPQHFGDGTRLSIL.

The chain combines TRBV18 with TRBJ1-5; TRBD1 matches 8 bases. V lost 2 bases to trimming and J lost 1 base; unmatched junction nucleotides: 4. The CDR3 is 16 residues long. Germline V gene data show CDR1 as KGHSH and CDR2 as LQKENI. This CDR3 reads CASSPRQGLSNQPQHF. CDR3 DNA: TGTGCCAGCTCACCAAGACAGGGGCTAAGCAATCAGCCCCAGCATTTT.

The chain employs TRBV4-2 and TRBJ2-3; D not certain. The germline V gene encodes CDR1 LGHNA and CDR2 YNFKEQ. The CDR3 runs to 16 residues. Trimming pared 0 bases from V and 4 bases from J, leaving 14 bases between. The CDR3 sequence is CASSQEFIGRPDTQYF. The CDR3 DNA follows: TGTGCCAGCAGCCAAGAATTTATAGGGCGACCAGATACGCAGTATTTT.

The V call is TRBV7-6, the J call TRBJ1-1; D call uncertain. The V and J ends lost 2 bases and 0 bases respectively, with 10 bases between them. Germline V CDR1 and CDR2: SGHVS, FNYEAQ. The CDR3 is 15 residues long. The CDR3 reads CASSLSEVLNTEAFF. DNA for the CDR3: TGTGCCAGCAGCTTATCCGAGGTACTGAACACTGAAGCTTTCTTT. The full variable domain, with the rest looked up from reference TRBV7-6 and TRBJ1-1, is GAGVSQSPRYKVTKRGQDVALRCDPISGHVSLYWYRQALGQGPEFLTYFNYEAQQDKSGLPNDRFSAERPEGSISTLTIQRTEQRDSAMYRCASSLSEVLNTEAFFGQGTRLTVV.

The chain carries TRBV19 and TRBJ1-2; 7 nucleotides line up with TRBD1. This CDR3 region has 16 residues. The germline V gene encodes CDR1 LNHDA and CDR2 SQIVND (reference sequence). With 7 bases clipped from V and 5 bases from J, the junction kept 16 bases outside the gene matches. CDR3 sequence reads: CASKQGLTGSWYGYTF. The DNA for the CDR3 is TGTGCCAGTAAGCAGGGCCTGACAGGGTCTTGGTATGGCTACACCTTC.

V and J are TRBV4-3 and TRBJ1-3; a possible D gene is TRBD1 (5 bases). The V gene's germline CDR1 is LGHNA and CDR2 YSLEER. Trimming shortened V by 1 base and J by 2 bases, and 9 bases separated the two germline ends. This CDR3 spans 15 amino acids. In nucleotides, the CDR3 is TGCGCCAGCAGCCAAGGACAGACCCCTGGAAACACCATATATTTT. Its translation is CASSQGQTPGNTIYF.

The chain has TRBV28 and TRBJ2-6; D is possibly TRBD1 or TRBD2 (6 bases each). Germline CDR1 MDHEN, CDR2 SYDVKM. Trimming took 4 bases from V and 3 from J, leaving 13 bases between them. CDR3 length: 16 residues. The CDR3 loop is CASSSGGTDGANVLTF. The CDR3 DNA reads as TGTGCCAGCAGTTCCGGGGGCACGGATGGGGCCAACGTCCTGACTTTC.

There are a few counts of this clone. The chain has TRBV25-1 and TRBJ1-1, with unresolved D. Looked up from germline, CDR1 is MGHDK and CDR2 is SYGVNS. V shed 3 bases and J shed 3 bases, with 11 bases lying between them. CDR3 size: 14 residues. In DNA, the CDR3 is TGTGCCAGCAGTGACCCGGGGAGACACACTGAAGCTTTCTTT. Its protein product is CASSDPGRHTEAFF.

The V gene is TRBV7-2, the J gene TRBJ2-3; D may be TRBD2 (5 bases). V was trimmed by 2 bases and J by 4 bases, leaving 16 bases between them. Germline CDR1 is SGHTA and CDR2 is FQGNSA. The CDR3 length is 16 residues. CDR3 in DNA: TGTGCCAGCAGCTTAAACGGGAATGGCCTCCCAGATACGCAGTATTTT. Protein product: CASSLNGNGLPDTQYF.

The chain combines TRBV19 with TRBJ2-5; 10 bases agree with TRBD2. The J segment lost 5 bases and the V segment lost 5 bases, leaving 8 bases of the junction unmatched. Germline V CDR1 and CDR2: LNHDA, SQIVND (reference sequence). The CDR3 spans 15 residues. CDR3 bases: TGTGCCAGTAGTTCCGGGACTAGCGTTCGGGAGACCCAGTACTTC. Amino acids: CASSSGTSVRETQYF. Together with reference TRBV19 and TRBJ2-5, the CDR3 gives the full variable domain: DGGITQSPKYLFRKEGQNVTLSCEQNLNHDAMYWYRQDPGQGLRLIYYSQIVNDFQKGDIAEGYSVSREKKESFPLTVTSAQKNPTAFYLCASSSGTSVRETQYFGPGTRLLVL.

The J gene is TRBJ2-5, the V gene TRBV6-6; TRBD1 matches at 11 bases. CDR3 size: 13 residues. Germline loops: CDR1 MNHNY, CDR2 SVGAGI (reference sequence). With 4 bases clipped from V and 7 bases from J, the junction kept 2 bases outside the gene matches. Written as DNA, the CDR3 is TGTGCCAGCAGTTCGGGACAGGGGGGGACCCAGTACTTC. It is translated as CASSSGQGGTQYF.

The chain employs TRBV7-9 and TRBJ2-7; no firm D call. V lost 1 base, J lost 3 bases, and 19 bases lay in between. Germline V CDR1 and CDR2: SEHNR, FQNEAQ (reference sequence). This CDR3 region has 17 residues. The CDR3 protein is CASSLGAVRDINYEQYF. The CDR3 DNA reads TGTGCCAGCAGCTTAGGGGCGGTCCGTGACATCAACTACGAGCAGTACTTC.

The rearrangement links TRBV4-3 to TRBJ1-3; 7 nucleotides match TRBD1. Losses at the gene ends were 4 bases for V and 3 bases for J; bases not matched to a gene: 3. Per the germline V gene, CDR1 is LGHNA and CDR2 is YSLEER. The CDR3 totals 14 residues. As DNA, the CDR3 is TGCGCCAGCAGCCCCTGGACAGGTGGAAACACCATATATTTT. It yields the protein CASSPWTGGNTIYF.

The chain recombines TRBV7-9 with TRBJ2-1; possibly TRBD2 for D (6 bases). CDR3 length equals 13 residues. The germline gives CDR1 SEHNR, CDR2 FQNEAQ (reference sequence). Trimming took off 6 bases at V and 9 bases at J, with 15 bases between the two ends. The DNA for the CDR3 is TGTGCCAGCAGGGGATGGGACTTAGCTGAGCAGTTCTTC. This codes for CASRGWDLAEQFF.

The genes are TRBV7-2 and TRBJ2-7, with 9 bases matching TRBD2. CDR3 size: 15 residues. CDR1 SGHTA and CDR2 FQGNSA come from the germline V gene. V was clipped by 0 bases and J by 4 bases; unmatched bases: 4. The CDR3 protein is CASSLAGTSNYEQYF. CDR3 coding DNA: TGTGCCAGCAGCTTAGCTGGGACTAGCAATTACGAGCAGTACTTC.

The CDR3 region is CAWTSSRTSGWTDTQYF. As DNA, the CDR3 is TGTGCCTGGACCTCTTCCCGGACTAGTGGTTGGACAGATACGCAGTATTTT. The chain is built from TRBV30 and TRBJ2-3, with 7 nucleotides matching TRBD2. The CDR3 is 17 amino acids. Per the germline V gene, CDR1 is GTSNPN and CDR2 is SVGIG (reference sequence). The trim removed 4 bases at V and 3 bases at J, leaving 16 bases unmatched.

V is TRBV28 and J is TRBJ2-7, with 9 bases that match TRBD1. CDR1 MDHEN and CDR2 SYDVKM come from the germline V gene. This CDR3 comprises 13 residues. V was pared by 4 bases and J by 3 bases, with 1 base of the junction left unmatched. CDR3 DNA sequence: TGTGCCAGCAGTTCGGACAGGGGCTACGAGCAGTACTTC. It encodes CASSSDRGYEQYF.

The chain carries TRBV6-1 and TRBJ2-6; no clear D gene. V lost 8 bases to trimming and J lost 0 bases, with 5 bases between them. This CDR3 region has 13 residues. Germline V gene lookup returns CDR1 MNHNS and CDR2 SASEGT. DNA of the CDR3: TGTGCCAGCCAGGTCTCTGGGGCCAACGTCCTGACTTTC. Protein sequence: CASQVSGANVLTF.

This chain links TRBV5-1 with TRBJ1-5; TRBD1 is a possible D gene (5 bases). CDR3 length: 15 residues. Trimming took 2 bases from V and 3 from J, leaving 12 bases between them. Germline assignment: CDR1 SGHRS and CDR2 YFSETQ. The CDR3 loop reads CASSFGGIDNQPQHF. DNA of the CDR3: TGCGCCAGCAGCTTCGGGGGGATCGACAATCAGCCCCAGCATTTT.

V gene TRBV5-1 combines with J gene TRBJ2-1; unclear D gene. Germline lookup yields CDR1 SGHRS and CDR2 YFSETQ. V lost 5 bases and J lost 0, with 9 bases in between. The CDR3 has 14 residues. The chain's CDR3 is CASSKGSSYNEQFF. The CDR3 nucleotides read TGCGCCAGCAGTAAGGGTAGCTCCTACAATGAGCAGTTCTTC.

The V gene is TRBV7-9, the J gene TRBJ1-1, with 9 positions matching TRBD1. Germline CDR1 reads SEHNR; CDR2 reads FQNEAQ (reference sequence). With V trimmed by 4 bases and J by 7 bases, 4 bases remained unmatched. This CDR3 is built from 13 residues. In DNA form, the CDR3 reads TGTGCCAGCAGCTCGGGACAGGGCCTTGAAGCTTTCTTT. Amino acid sequence: CASSSGQGLEAFF.

The rearrangement links TRBV4-2 to TRBJ1-5, with TRBD1 identical over 9 bases. V was clipped by 0 bases and J by 4 bases; unmatched bases: 4. Germline V gene sequence: CDR1 LGHNA, CDR2 YNFKEQ. CDR3 length equals 16 residues. CDR3 loop: CASSQDQTGGNQPQHF. For the CDR3, the DNA is TGTGCCAGCAGCCAAGATCAGACAGGGGGTAATCAGCCCCAGCATTTT.